This is a list of T cell receptor beta chains from one sample in a study of cytotoxic CD8 clonotypes in ibrutinib-treated CLL. The assay was immunoSEQ multiplex PCR, and TCRdb's table has in-frame clones only and misses some. The sample includes approximately 84,000 clones, roughly 80% seen only once; the top ten take approximately 5%. This specimen was PBMCs, taken after 12 months of ibrutinib treatment. The receptors derive from a human donor with chronic lymphocytic leukemia. Both conserved end residues are part of each CDR3. The D gene is left open where the match is weak. Where a row states a size, it is once, few, many or the class of an expanded clone; other rows omit it.

V gene	J gene	D gene	clone size	CDR3 DNA	CDR3 protein
TRBV19	TRBJ2-1	NA	NA	TGTGCCAGTAGTATTTCTAGGACAGCATACAATGAGCAGTTCTTC	CASSISRTAYNEQFF
TRBV6-5	TRBJ1-1	NA	few	TGTGCCATCAGTGAGGGGTGGAGTCCCACTGAAGCTTTCTTT	CAISEGWSPTEAFF
TRBV7-2	TRBJ2-7	NA	once	TGTGCCAGCAGCTTAGACGGGGCGGGACAGCCCTACGAGCAGTACTTC	CASSLDGAGQPYEQYF
TRBV6-1	TRBJ2-1	TRBD2	medium-sized	TGTGCCAGCGGTGTTGCGGGGGACTACAATGAGCAGTTCTTC	CASGVAGDYNEQFF
TRBV7-9	TRBJ1-1	NA	once	TGTGCCAGCGTTGGTGGCCTCCGGGATGCTTTCTTT	CASVGGLRDAFF
TRBV9	TRBJ1-3	NA	NA	TGTGCCAGCAGCACATTCCCCCCGGACTCTGGAAACACCATATATTTT	CASSTFPPDSGNTIYF
TRBV2	TRBJ1-1	NA	NA	TGTGCCAGCAGTGAAGCGCTTCGGGGGAGCGCGGCTGAAGCTTTCTTT	CASSEALRGSAAEAFF
TRBV15	TRBJ2-5	NA	NA	TGTGCCACCAGCAGAGGTGGGGGAGTGGAGACCCAGTACTTC	CATSRGGGVETQYF
TRBV4-1	TRBJ1-5	NA	NA	TGCGCCAGCAGCCAAGAATGGCGGGGGGCCTCGCCCCAGCATTTT	CASSQEWRGASPQHF
TRBV7-2	TRBJ1-2	TRBD1	NA	TGTGCCAGCAGCTTAGCGGGACAGAGCTATGGCTACACCTTC	CASSLAGQSYGYTF
TRBV7-2	TRBJ2-7	TRBD2	NA	TGTGCCAGCAGCTTAACGTCTAGCGGAGCCTACGAGCAGTACTTC	CASSLTSSGAYEQYF
TRBV10-3	TRBJ1-1	TRBD1	once	TGTGCCATCAGCGAACAGGGGGTTGCTTTCTTT	CAISEQGVAFF
TRBV18	TRBJ1-5	TRBD1	NA	TGTGCCAGCTCACCCCAAGGGACAGCCGACAATCAGCCCCAGCATTTT	CASSPQGTADNQPQHF
TRBV19	TRBJ2-7	TRBD2	few	TGTGCCAGCAGCCTCGGGAGGGTCCCCTTCTCCTACGAGCAGTACTTC	CASSLGRVPFSYEQYF
TRBV5-1	TRBJ2-3	NA	NA	TGCGCCAGCAGCACCGACGGGCCCCCGGTGGATACGCAGTATTTT	CASSTDGPPVDTQYF
TRBV7-2	TRBJ2-1	NA	NA	TGTGCCAGCAGCCCTAGAAAAGGCGAGCAGTTCTTC	CASSPRKGEQFF
TRBV6-6	TRBJ1-5	NA	NA	TGTGCCAGCAGGGGTGGGAGCAATCAGCCCCAGCATTTT	CASRGGSNQPQHF
TRBV5-4	TRBJ2-3	NA	NA	TGTGCCAGCAGCTCCTCAGGGGGGTGGACCACAGATACGCAGTATTTT	CASSSSGGWTTDTQYF
TRBV19	TRBJ2-2	NA	NA	TGTGCCAGCAAACTACCCGGACGGACCGCGAACACCGGGGAGCTGTTTTTT	CASKLPGRTANTGELFF
TRBV19	TRBJ1-5	NA	NA	TGTGCCAGTAGTATGGGGGGGGACGGCCTGTGGCCCCAGCATTTT	CASSMGGDGLWPQHF
TRBV10-3	TRBJ2-7	NA	NA	TGTGCCATCAGTGATGTTGGATTGGGCGGAGGGTACTACGAGCAGTACTTC	CAISDVGLGGGYYEQYF
TRBV19	TRBJ2-7	NA	NA	TGTGCCAGTAGTATTTGGGCAGGGGTTGCCTACGAGCAGTACTTC	CASSIWAGVAYEQYF
TRBV6-1	TRBJ2-3	NA	NA	TGTGCCAGCAGTGGGACAGTAAGCACAGATACGCAGTATTTT	CASSGTVSTDTQYF
TRBV5-4	TRBJ2-2	TRBD1	medium-sized	TGTGCCAGCAGCTCACCGGGGACAGGGGGCTTCGGGGAGCTGTTTTTT	CASSSPGTGGFGELFF
TRBV11-2	TRBJ2-3	NA	NA	TGTGCCAGCAGACTAACAGGATGGGGCACAGATACGCAGTATTTT	CASRLTGWGTDTQYF
TRBV7-9	TRBJ2-7	NA	many	TGTGCCAGCAGCTTAGTAGGGGGAGGGAACGAGCAGTACTTC	CASSLVGGGNEQYF
TRBV7-2	TRBJ2-1	NA	NA	TGTGCCAGCAGCGGCCTCAATGAGCAGTTCTTC	CASSGLNEQFF
TRBV2	TRBJ1-5	TRBD1	once	TGTGCCAGCGAAACGGACAGGGGAGGCAATCAGCCCCAGCATTTT	CASETDRGGNQPQHF
TRBV19	TRBJ1-2	NA	few	TGTGCCAGTACCCTGGCAGGGAACTATGGCTACACCTTC	CASTLAGNYGYTF
TRBV7-2	TRBJ2-7	NA	NA	TGTGCCAGCAGCTCACAGTGGAGCTCCTACGAGCAGTACTTC	CASSSQWSSYEQYF
TRBV5-1	TRBJ1-1	NA	many	TGCGCCAGCAGCTTCGGTGTGGTAGCTTTCTTT	CASSFGVVAFF
TRBV10-1	TRBJ2-7	TRBD2	NA	TGCGCCAGCAGTGAGGTGTCGGGCAGCGGGGACTCCTACGAGCAGTACTTC	CASSEVSGSGDSYEQYF
TRBV11-1	TRBJ2-1	NA	once	TGTGCCAGCAGCCCGCGACGGACCTCCTACAATGAGCAGTTCTTC	CASSPRRTSYNEQFF
TRBV6-4	TRBJ2-7	NA	NA	TGTGCCAGCACCCGCCCGATCCAAGCTGAGTACGAGCAGTACTTC	CASTRPIQAEYEQYF
TRBV29-1	TRBJ1-1	NA	NA	TGCAGCGTATCCCGGACGGCAAACACTGAAGCTTTCTTT	CSVSRTANTEAFF
TRBV4-2	TRBJ2-3	NA	NA	TGTGCCAGCAGAGCCCTGGCGGGGCTAAGCACAGATACGCAGTATTTT	CASRALAGLSTDTQYF
TRBV11-2	TRBJ1-1	TRBD1	NA	TGTGCCAGCAGCGTTTCAGGGGGCGGGGAAGCTTTCTTT	CASSVSGGGEAFF
TRBV19	TRBJ2-3	TRBD1	NA	TGTGCCAGTAGTATTAGGGGGCATACGCAGTATTTT	CASSIRGHTQYF
TRBV28	TRBJ1-6	NA	NA	TGTGCCAGCAGTCGACCCGGATTCTATAATTCACCCCTCCACTTT	CASSRPGFYNSPLHF
TRBV18	TRBJ2-7	NA	NA	TGTGCCAGCTCCCCAAACAGGGTACCTGGGGGCGAGCAGTACTTC	CASSPNRVPGGEQYF
TRBV9	TRBJ2-7	TRBD1	NA	TGTGCCAGCAGCGCCGGGGGGACAGGGGGCGCGGAGCAGTACTTC	CASSAGGTGGAEQYF
TRBV7-2	TRBJ2-1	TRBD1	NA	TGTGCCAGCACCAAAACAGGGGCGCTCTTAAGCTCCTACAATGAGCAGTTCTTC	CASTKTGALLSSYNEQFF
TRBV4-2	TRBJ2-4	TRBD2	many	TGTGCCAGCAGCCAAGATGGCGGGACTAGCGGAAACATTCAGTACTTC	CASSQDGGTSGNIQYF
TRBV4-1	TRBJ2-3	TRBD2	few	TGCGCCAGTCAAGGGACCCGACTAGCGGGAGTGCCAGATACGCAGTATTTT	CASQGTRLAGVPDTQYF
TRBV7-9	TRBJ1-6	NA	NA	TGTGCCATCCTCCCCTTACAGGGTTTCTATAATTCACCCCTCCACTTT	CAILPLQGFYNSPLHF
TRBV7-2	TRBJ1-6	TRBD1	many	TGTGCCAGCACCACCTACGGAGGGGGCGGTTCACCCCTCCACTTT	CASTTYGGGGSPLHF
TRBV2	TRBJ2-5	TRBD2	NA	TGTGCCAGCACCGCTCTTCTAGCGGGGGCCCAAGAGACCCAGTACTTC	CASTALLAGAQETQYF
TRBV4-3	TRBJ2-2	NA	few	TGCGCCAGCAGCCAAGAGTGGGGCAGGGTCTCTGCGAACACCGGGGAGCTGTTTTTT	CASSQEWGRVSANTGELFF
TRBV15	TRBJ1-1	NA	NA	TGTGCCACCAGCTTGGGCCGGGCCCACACTGAAGCTTTCTTT	CATSLGRAHTEAFF
TRBV7-9	TRBJ1-6	TRBD1	medium-sized	TGTGCCAGCAGCTCGACAGGGGAAGGTTCACCCCTCCACTTT	CASSSTGEGSPLHF